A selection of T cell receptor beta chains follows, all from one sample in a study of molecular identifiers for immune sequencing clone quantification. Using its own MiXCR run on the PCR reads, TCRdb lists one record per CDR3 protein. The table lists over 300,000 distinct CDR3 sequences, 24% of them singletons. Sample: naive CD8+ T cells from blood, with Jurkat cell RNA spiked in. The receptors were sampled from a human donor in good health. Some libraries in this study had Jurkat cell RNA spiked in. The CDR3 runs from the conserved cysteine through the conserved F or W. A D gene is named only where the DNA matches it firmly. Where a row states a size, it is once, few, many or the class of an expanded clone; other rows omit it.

CDR3 DNA: TGTGCCAGCAGCCACGGGACGGCAGGGGCCAACTACGAGCAGTACTTC
CDR3 protein: CASSHGTAGANYEQYF
clone size: -
J gene: TRBJ2-7
V gene: TRBV14
D gene: -

CDR3 DNA: TGTGCCACCAGTGGAGACACCAGCTCTGGGGCCAACGTCCTGACTTTC
CDR3 protein: CATSGDTSSGANVLTF
clone size: few
J gene: TRBJ2-6
V gene: TRBV24-1
D gene: -

CDR3 DNA: TGTGCCAGCAGTTCCGGGACCTATGGCTTCACCTTC
CDR3 protein: CASSSGTYGFTF
clone size: -
J gene: TRBJ1-2
V gene: TRBV6-5
D gene: -

CDR3 DNA: TGTGCCAGCAGTTTAGGAGACAGGGGGTCAATCTACGAGCAGTACTTC
CDR3 protein: CASSLGDRGSIYEQYF
clone size: -
J gene: TRBJ2-7
V gene: TRBV27
D gene: TRBD1

CDR3 DNA: TGCGCCAGCAGCCCAGGACAGGGAATGCAAGAGACCCAGTACTTC
CDR3 protein: CASSPGQGMQETQYF
clone size: -
J gene: TRBJ2-5
V gene: TRBV5-1
D gene: TRBD1

CDR3 DNA: TGTGCCTGGATACCTTTTGGACTAGCGGGAGGGCCCTCGACCAAAAACATTCAGTACTTC
CDR3 protein: CAWIPFGLAGGPSTKNIQYF
clone size: -
J gene: TRBJ2-4
V gene: TRBV30
D gene: TRBD2

CDR3 DNA: TGCGCCAGCAGCCTTTGGACAGGGGGCGGTGTCGAGCGGTACTTC
CDR3 protein: CASSLWTGGGVERYF
clone size: -
J gene: TRBJ2-7
V gene: TRBV4-3
D gene: TRBD1

CDR3 DNA: TGCGCCAGCAGCAGCGGGACAGGTATCTCCCAGCAGTACTTC
CDR3 protein: CASSSGTGISQQYF
clone size: -
J gene: TRBJ2-7
V gene: TRBV5-1
D gene: -

CDR3 DNA: TGTGCCACGGTAGGGAACAATGAGCAGTTCTTC
CDR3 protein: CATVGNNEQFF
clone size: many
J gene: TRBJ2-1
V gene: TRBV12-3/TRBV12-4
D gene: -

CDR3 DNA: TGCGCCAGCAGCCAATCGTGGGGGTTCGGCGAGCAGCACTTC
CDR3 protein: CASSQSWGFGEQHF
clone size: -
J gene: TRBJ2-7
V gene: TRBV4-1
D gene: -

CDR3 DNA: TGTGCCAGCAGTTGGACATCAGCGGTAGAGCAGTACTTC
CDR3 protein: CASSWTSAVEQYF
clone size: -
J gene: TRBJ2-7
V gene: TRBV6-2/TRBV6-3
D gene: -

CDR3 DNA: TGCAGCGTCGACCAGACCCCTCCCCGGCCCTATGGCTACACCTTC
CDR3 protein: CSVDQTPPRPYGYTF
clone size: few
J gene: TRBJ1-2
V gene: TRBV29-1
D gene: -

CDR3 DNA: TGTGCCAGCAGCGAACTCCGGGACAGGGGCTCGGAGACCCAGTACTTC
CDR3 protein: CASSELRDRGSETQYF
clone size: few
J gene: TRBJ2-5
V gene: TRBV14
D gene: TRBD1

CDR3 DNA: TGCAGTGCTAGAGGAACCCTATCGGGGACAGTTATTGACTATGGCTACACCTTC
CDR3 protein: CSARGTLSGTVIDYGYTF
clone size: few
J gene: TRBJ1-2
V gene: TRBV20-1
D gene: TRBD1

CDR3 DNA: TGTGCCAGCAGTAAGATAACCGGGACAGACAATCAGCCCCAGCATTTT
CDR3 protein: CASSKITGTDNQPQHF
clone size: many
J gene: TRBJ1-5
V gene: TRBV6-6
D gene: TRBD1

CDR3 DNA: TGTGCCAGCACCTTGGAGACAGGGGACTCTGGAAACACCATATATTTT
CDR3 protein: CASTLETGDSGNTIYF
clone size: many
J gene: TRBJ1-3
V gene: TRBV5-6
D gene: TRBD1

CDR3 DNA: TGTGCCAGCAGTTTCTCTTGGCAGGCGGGCACAGATACGCAGTATTTT
CDR3 protein: CASSFSWQAGTDTQYF
clone size: few
J gene: TRBJ2-3
V gene: TRBV27
D gene: -

CDR3 DNA: TGCAGCGTTGAAACAGGGGGCGGCGAGCAGTACTTC
CDR3 protein: CSVETGGGEQYF
clone size: many
J gene: TRBJ2-7
V gene: TRBV29-1
D gene: TRBD1

CDR3 DNA: TGTGCCAGCAGCCCAGGGACGCCCCGCCATGGCTACACCTTC
CDR3 protein: CASSPGTPRHGYTF
clone size: -
J gene: TRBJ1-2
V gene: TRBV3-1
D gene: -

CDR3 DNA: TGTGCCAGCAGCCCCGGGGCTTGCTACGAGCAGTACTTC
CDR3 protein: CASSPGACYEQYF
clone size: -
J gene: TRBJ2-7
V gene: TRBV7-3
D gene: -

CDR3 DNA: TGTGCCAGCAGCTTAGCAGCGGGGGGGACAGATACGCAGTATTTT
CDR3 protein: CASSLAAGGTDTQYF
clone size: many
J gene: TRBJ2-3
V gene: TRBV7-2
D gene: TRBD2

CDR3 DNA: TGCAGCGTTGTCGGGGGGCAAACCTACGAGCAGTACTTC
CDR3 protein: CSVVGGQTYEQYF
clone size: -
J gene: TRBJ2-7
V gene: TRBV29-1
D gene: -

CDR3 DNA: TGTGCCAGCAGTTGGGGGACAGGGGGAAGTGACGAGCAGTACTTC
CDR3 protein: CASSWGTGGSDEQYF
clone size: many
J gene: TRBJ2-7
V gene: TRBV12-3/TRBV12-4
D gene: TRBD1

CDR3 DNA: TGTGCCGGCAGTCAAACTAGCGGGAAGTACCAAGAGCCCCAGTACTTC
CDR3 protein: CAGSQTSGKYQEPQYF
clone size: once
J gene: TRBJ2-5
V gene: TRBV6-5
D gene: TRBD2

CDR3 DNA: TGCGCCAGCAGCTTGACGGACAGGTGGACTGAAAAACTGTTTTTT
CDR3 protein: CASSLTDRWTEKLFF
clone size: many
J gene: TRBJ1-4
V gene: TRBV5-1
D gene: TRBD1

CDR3 DNA: TGCAGTGCTAATACCGGGACCTACGAGCAGTACTTC
CDR3 protein: CSANTGTYEQYF
clone size: few
J gene: TRBJ2-7
V gene: TRBV20-1
D gene: -

CDR3 DNA: TGTGCCAGCAGCTTATCATTATCCGGGAACCCGGACCACCCTGGGGCCAACGTCCTGACTTTC
CDR3 protein: CASSLSLSGNPDHPGANVLTF
clone size: few
J gene: TRBJ2-6
V gene: TRBV7-6
D gene: -

CDR3 DNA: TGTGCCCGCAGCCTCTCCAGGGAGGGCAATCAGCCCCAGCATTTT
CDR3 protein: CARSLSREGNQPQHF
clone size: -
J gene: TRBJ1-5
V gene: TRBV6-2/TRBV6-3
D gene: -

CDR3 DNA: TGCAGTGCTAGAGGGGACACGGCCGGGACTGGCGGGAGGTTGAGCTCCTACGAGCAGTACTTC
CDR3 protein: CSARGDTAGTGGRLSSYEQYF
clone size: -
J gene: TRBJ2-7
V gene: TRBV20-1
D gene: TRBD2

CDR3 DNA: TGTGCCAGCAGACCTTTGGACAGTCCGCTTCTTGGGACCCAGTGCTTC
CDR3 protein: CASRPLDSPLLGTQCF
clone size: -
J gene: TRBJ2-5
V gene: TRBV27
D gene: -

CDR3 DNA: TGTGCCAGCAGCCAGACAGGGGCTTTTGCGGACACCATATATTTT
CDR3 protein: CASSQTGAFADTIYF
clone size: -
J gene: TRBJ1-3
V gene: TRBV11-2
D gene: TRBD1

CDR3 DNA: TGTGCCAGCAGCGACGACGGACGCACAGATACGCAGTATTTT
CDR3 protein: CASSDDGRTDTQYF
clone size: many
J gene: TRBJ2-3
V gene: TRBV9
D gene: -

CDR3 DNA: TGTGCCAGCAGTTCTCGGGACACTTTGAATTCACCCCTCCACTTT
CDR3 protein: CASSSRDTLNSPLHF
clone size: few
J gene: TRBJ1-6
V gene: TRBV6-2/TRBV6-3
D gene: -

CDR3 DNA: TGTGCCACCTCACATGGGCCGGACTACGAGCAGTACTTC
CDR3 protein: CATSHGPDYEQYF
clone size: few
J gene: TRBJ2-7
V gene: TRBV19
D gene: -

CDR3 DNA: TGCGCCAGCAGCCAAGATGTACGGGGAGAGACCCAGTACTTC
CDR3 protein: CASSQDVRGETQYF
clone size: -
J gene: TRBJ2-5
V gene: TRBV4-3
D gene: -

CDR3 DNA: TGTGCCAGCAGCCAAGACGGAAAGGGGTTGGCCGGGGAGCTGTTTTTT
CDR3 protein: CASSQDGKGLAGELFF
clone size: few
J gene: TRBJ2-2
V gene: TRBV3-1
D gene: -

CDR3 DNA: TGTGCCAGCAGCTTAGGCGCAGGCAGGGGGCGAGATCAGTCCCAGCATTTT
CDR3 protein: CASSLGAGRGRDQSQHF
clone size: few
J gene: TRBJ1-5
V gene: TRBV7-9
D gene: TRBD1

CDR3 DNA: TGTGCCAGCAGCCAAACAGGAGCCTCCGGGGACCTCCCGATCTCTGGGGCCAACGTCCTGACTTTC
CDR3 protein: CASSQTGASGDLPISGANVLTF
clone size: once
J gene: TRBJ2-6
V gene: TRBV14
D gene: -

CDR3 DNA: TGTGCCAGCAGCGGGACTGTCTACGAGCAGTACTTC
CDR3 protein: CASSGTVYEQYF
clone size: many
J gene: TRBJ2-7
V gene: TRBV14
D gene: -

CDR3 DNA: TGCGCCAGCAGCTCATCATTGAACATTCAGTACTTC
CDR3 protein: CASSSSLNIQYF
clone size: many
J gene: TRBJ2-4
V gene: TRBV5-1
D gene: -

CDR3 DNA: TGCGCCAGCAGCCCGGGGGGTAGCGGGAAGCCCCTCGGGTTC
CDR3 protein: CASSPGGSGKPLGF
clone size: -
J gene: TRBJ2-7
V gene: TRBV10-2
D gene: TRBD2

CDR3 DNA: TGTGCCGGCAGCTTGGCTGGGGATTCTGGAGACACCATATATTTT
CDR3 protein: CAGSLAGDSGDTIYF
clone size: -
J gene: TRBJ1-3
V gene: TRBV5-6
D gene: -

CDR3 DNA: TGTGCCAGCAGTGAAGTCCGGGAGCCCCAGCATTTT
CDR3 protein: CASSEVREPQHF
clone size: many
J gene: TRBJ1-5
V gene: TRBV6-1
D gene: -

CDR3 DNA: TGCGCCAGCAGCCCCTGGGAAGGGGCGGATACGCAGTATTTT
CDR3 protein: CASSPWEGADTQYF
clone size: many
J gene: TRBJ2-3
V gene: TRBV5-1
D gene: -

CDR3 DNA: TGCAGCGTTGTGGGGCTAGAAGCGGCCCAGTACTTC
CDR3 protein: CSVVGLEAAQYF
clone size: -
J gene: TRBJ2-5
V gene: TRBV29-1
D gene: -

CDR3 DNA: TGTGCCAGCAGTGATCCCTACAGAGTGAATAGCAATCAGCCCCAGCATTTT
CDR3 protein: CASSDPYRVNSNQPQHF
clone size: -
J gene: TRBJ1-5
V gene: TRBV6-1
D gene: -

CDR3 DNA: TGCGCCAGCAGCCAAGTTGGACAATATAATTCACCCCTCCACTTT
CDR3 protein: CASSQVGQYNSPLHF
clone size: -
J gene: TRBJ1-6
V gene: TRBV4-3
D gene: -

CDR3 DNA: TGTGCCAGCAGCTCGTGGACAGTCCACGATTCACCCCTCCACTTT
CDR3 protein: CASSSWTVHDSPLHF
clone size: -
J gene: TRBJ1-6
V gene: TRBV5-3
D gene: -

CDR3 DNA: TGTGCCAGCAGCTCCTCTAGCGGGAGGGCCGTGTACGAGCAGTACTTC
CDR3 protein: CASSSSSGRAVYEQYF
clone size: many
J gene: TRBJ2-7
V gene: TRBV7-9
D gene: TRBD2

CDR3 DNA: TGTGCCAGTAGTACCCGCCAAGGCAATCAGCCCCAGCATTTT
CDR3 protein: CASSTRQGNQPQHF
clone size: -
J gene: TRBJ1-5
V gene: TRBV19
D gene: -

CDR3 DNA: TGCGCCAGCAGCCAAGATGGGTCTAGGACGCAGTATTTT
CDR3 protein: CASSQDGSRTQYF
clone size: many
J gene: TRBJ2-3
V gene: TRBV4-3
D gene: -

CDR3 DNA: TGTGCCAGCAATGCCGGGCCCTACTTCACAGATACGCAGTATTTT
CDR3 protein: CASNAGPYFTDTQYF
clone size: few
J gene: TRBJ2-3
V gene: TRBV27
D gene: -

CDR3 DNA: TGTGCCAGCAGTTTGGGTAGGGAGCAGTTCTTC
CDR3 protein: CASSLGREQFF
clone size: many
J gene: TRBJ2-1
V gene: TRBV6-5
D gene: -

CDR3 DNA: TGCGCCAGCAGCCAAGAAGGTCGGGGCGCCGCTTACAATGAGCAGTTCTTC
CDR3 protein: CASSQEGRGAAYNEQFF
clone size: -
J gene: TRBJ2-1
V gene: TRBV4-3
D gene: -

CDR3 DNA: TGTGCCAGCAGTCAACTCCGGGCAGCTGGGGAGGCTTTCTTT
CDR3 protein: CASSQLRAAGEAFF
clone size: few
J gene: TRBJ1-1
V gene: TRBV12-3/TRBV12-4
D gene: -

CDR3 DNA: TGTGCCAGCAGTGAGGGGAATAGCAATCAGCCCCAGCATTTT
CDR3 protein: CASSEGNSNQPQHF
clone size: many
J gene: TRBJ1-5
V gene: TRBV2
D gene: -

CDR3 DNA: TGCAGCGTTGTAGGGACGGAGACGACTGAAGCTTTCTTT
CDR3 protein: CSVVGTETTEAFF
clone size: many
J gene: TRBJ1-1
V gene: TRBV29-1
D gene: -

CDR3 DNA: TGTGCCAGCAGCCCTGGGACAGGAGCTGAAGCTTTCTTT
CDR3 protein: CASSPGTGAEAFF
clone size: many
J gene: TRBJ1-1
V gene: TRBV6-5
D gene: TRBD1